The 28 T cell receptor beta chains presented below share a single source sample, sequenced in a study of CD8+ T cells in alopecia areata. The treatment is: oral pan-JAK inhibitor, 5-10 mg twice daily. Following RNA extraction, reverse transcription yielded cDNA that acted as the sequencing template. The method was immunoSEQ multiplex PCR; TCRdb's version includes in-frame clones alone and lacks a portion of them. Altogether 140,000 to 150,000 clones are present, about 56% being singletons, with the ten largest covering roughly 15%. Sequencing was performed on CD8+ T cells sorted from blood, taken at week 4, from a patient treated with tofacitinib. All receptors come from a human donor with alopecia areata.

The V gene is TRBV25-1, the J gene TRBJ2-3; 9 bases fit TRBD1. The length of the CDR3 is 16 residues. Germline lookup yields CDR1 MGHDK and CDR2 SYGVNS. The trim removed 5 bases at V and 4 bases at J, leaving 10 bases unmatched. The CDR3 region is CASSPRDRDPADTQYF. The DNA of the CDR3 is TGTGCCAGCAGTCCCCGGGACAGGGATCCCGCAGATACGCAGTATTTT.

This clone has a handful of counts. The rearrangement links TRBV30 to TRBJ2-2; TRBD2 aligns across 9 bases. The CDR3 is 14 residues long. Germline trimming cut 5 bases from V and 2 bases from J; bases unmatched to any gene: 3. Germline V lookup: CDR1 GTSNPN, CDR2 SVGIG (reference sequence). The CDR3 DNA sequence: TGTGCCTGGCAGCGGGGGGCCAACACCGGGGAGCTGTTTTTT. Amino acid sequence: CAWQRGANTGELFF.

V is TRBV2 and J is TRBJ2-4; D is ambiguous. In germline, CDR1 is SNHLY, CDR2 FYNNEI. V was trimmed by 1 base and J by 0 bases, leaving 7 bases between them. The CDR3 contains 15 residues. In DNA, the CDR3 is TGTGCCAGCAGTGAAGGCAGCCTAGCCAAAAACATTCAGTACTTC. It yields the protein CASSEGSLAKNIQYF. The full variable domain, completed using reference TRBV2 and TRBJ2-4, is EPEVTQTPSHQVTQMGQEVILRCVPISNHLYFYWYRQILGQKVEFLVSFYNNEISEKSEIFDDQFSVERPDGSNFTLKIRSTKLEDSAMYFCASSEGSLAKNIQYFGAGTRLSVL.

The gene calls are TRBV27 and TRBJ1-1, with D uncertain. The CDR3 runs 14 residues. V dropped 2 bases and J dropped 2 bases, with 9 bases sitting between them. Per the germline V gene, CDR1 is MNHEY and CDR2 is SMNVEV (reference sequence). Written as DNA, the CDR3 is TGTGCCAGCAGTTTAAGGCAGGCCAACACTGAAGCTTTCTTT. This encodes CASSLRQANTEAFF.

The gene calls are TRBV27 and TRBJ1-1, with TRBD1 as a possible D gene (6 bases). This CDR3 contains 13 residues. Trimming left V 4 bases short and J 3 bases short, with 9 bases between. CDR1 is MNHEY, CDR2 SMNVEV, per germline (reference sequence). Here the CDR3 DNA reads TGTGCCAGCAGTTCAGCAGGGGACACTGAAGCTTTCTTT. Translation: CASSSAGDTEAFF.

The genes are TRBV30 and TRBJ1-2; a weak D match, TRBD1 (5 bases). Germline V CDR1 and CDR2: GTSNPN, SVGIG (reference sequence). V lost 2 bases to trimming and J lost 4 bases, with 8 bases between them. The CDR3 has 12 residues. The CDR3 DNA reads TGTGCCTGGAGTCCAGGGATCTATGGCTACACCTTC. Amino acid sequence: CAWSPGIYGYTF.

This clone was seen a few times. The V and J genes are TRBV19 and TRBJ2-6; D not certain. V lost 6 bases to trimming and J lost 0 bases, with 3 bases between them. Germline CDR1 LNHDA, CDR2 SQIVND (reference sequence). The CDR3 consists of 13 residues. The CDR3 here is CASSNSGANVLTF. CDR3 coding DNA: TGTGCCAGTAGCAACTCTGGGGCCAACGTCCTGACTTTC.

The chain carries TRBV29-1 and TRBJ2-1; 10 nucleotides align to TRBD1. This CDR3 comprises 16 residues. The ends lost 1 base at V and 3 bases at J; junction bases unmatched: 6. Germline values: CDR1 SQVTM, CDR2 ANQGSEA. The CDR3 loop reads CSVEGGDRGLYNEQFF. CDR3 bases: TGCAGCGTTGAAGGGGGGGACAGGGGCCTCTACAATGAGCAGTTCTTC.

The gene calls are TRBV5-4 and TRBJ2-5, with D possibly being TRBD2 (7 bases). CDR1 and CDR2 from the germline V gene are SGHNT and YYREEE (reference sequence). The CDR3 runs to 18 residues. Trimming shortened V by 5 bases and J by 5 bases, and 28 bases separated the two germline ends. The DNA for the CDR3 is TGTGCCAGCAGTCCCGATGAAGGGGGGGATCAAGGCTGGGAGACCCAGTACTTC. Amino acids: CASSPDEGGDQGWETQYF.

In its sample, this clone was seen once. The genes are TRBV5-6 and TRBJ2-5; 10 bases fit TRBD2. Germline V CDR1 and CDR2: SGHDT, YYEEEE. After removal of 1 base from V and 4 bases from J, the junction contained 7 bases not matched to a gene. The CDR3 covers 16 residues. The CDR3 reads CASSLKSGGARETQYF. Here the CDR3 DNA reads TGTGCCAGCAGCTTGAAAAGCGGGGGGGCCCGAGAGACCCAGTACTTC.

The sample holds one count of this clone. The chain recombines TRBV23-1 with TRBJ2-7, with D hard to call. TRBV23-1 is flagged as an ORF with uncertain function. This CDR3 comprises 8 residues. Trimming pared 6 bases from V and 12 bases from J, leaving 6 bases between. CDR3 in DNA: TGCGCCAGCAGCCCGGCGTACTTC. Translation gives CASSPAYF.

The J gene is TRBJ2-7, the V gene TRBV11-2; TRBD1 aligns across 9 bases. The junction had 1 base not matched to a gene; V was cut back by 4 bases and J by 3 bases. CDR1 and CDR2 (germline): SGHAT, FQNNGV. The CDR3 sequence is 13 residues long. The CDR3 DNA is TGTGCCAGCAGCTGGGGACAGGGCTACGAGCAGTACTTC. Translated: CASSWGQGYEQYF.

This clone has more than one count but fewer than ten. J is TRBJ2-7 and V is TRBV18; D is perhaps TRBD1 (7 bases). Germline CDR1 and CDR2: KGHSH and LQKENI. The germline V and J ends were trimmed by 7 bases and 3 bases, with 19 bases remaining between them. The CDR3 totals 15 residues. CDR3 coding DNA: TGTGCCAGCTTATCTTCGACAGGGAGGATCTACGAGCAGTACTTC. It encodes CASLSSTGRIYEQYF.

The gene calls are TRBV7-9 and TRBJ1-6; no definite D call. CDR1 SEHNR and CDR2 FQNEAQ come from the germline V gene (reference sequence). CDR3 length: 17 amino acids. Trimming shortened V by 5 bases and J by 7 bases, and 21 bases separated the two germline ends. The CDR3 sequence: CASSQARGSGWNSPLHF. CDR3 coding DNA: TGTGCCAGCAGCCAGGCCCGGGGTAGTGGTTGGAATTCACCCCTCCACTTT.

This chain joins TRBV4-3 and TRBJ1-5; tentatively, D is TRBD1 (5 bases). Germline CDR1 LGHNA, CDR2 YSLEER. CDR3 length equals 15 residues. V lost 4 bases and J 0 bases, leaving 10 bases between the germline ends. The DNA of the CDR3 is TGCGCCAGCAGCCGTATCAGGGATAGCAATCAGCCCCAGCATTTT. Amino acid sequence: CASSRIRDSNQPQHF.

V and J are TRBV12-5 and TRBJ2-1; the D gene is possibly TRBD1 (5 bases). V gave up 6 bases and J gave up 6 bases, with 21 bases separating them. CDR3 size: 16 residues. CDR1 is LGHNT and CDR2 is FRNRAP in the germline V gene. CDR3 sequence reads: CASGPQLRGIINEQFF. CDR3 DNA: TGTGCTAGTGGGCCCCAGTTAAGGGGAATCATCAATGAGCAGTTCTTC.

The gene calls are TRBV30 and TRBJ2-5, with D perhaps being TRBD1 or TRBD2 (6 bases each). Germline V lookup: CDR1 GTSNPN, CDR2 SVGIG (reference sequence). Trimming pared 3 bases from V and 4 bases from J, leaving 15 bases between. This CDR3 region has 14 residues. The CDR3 spells CAWSPGTLAETQYF. The CDR3, as DNA: TGTGCCTGGAGCCCCGGGACACTAGCAGAGACCCAGTACTTC.

There are a few counts of this clone. The J gene is TRBJ2-5, the V gene TRBV6-5, with 7 nucleotides matching TRBD1. Losses at the gene ends were 5 bases for V and 0 bases for J; bases not matched to a gene: 3. The CDR3 spans 14 residues. CDR1 MNHEY and CDR2 SVGAGI come from the germline V gene. This CDR3 reads CASSPRGYQETQYF. The CDR3 nucleotides read TGTGCCAGCAGTCCCAGGGGGTACCAAGAGACCCAGTACTTC.

The chain joins TRBV10-2 to TRBJ1-2, with 7 bases matching TRBD1. The CDR3 sequence is 12 residues long. V was pared by 9 bases and J by 6 bases, with 7 bases of the junction left unmatched. Germline V CDR1 and CDR2: WSHSY, SAAADI. As DNA, the CDR3 is TGCGCCAGTTCCCACGGGACAGATGGCTACACCTTC. Translated: CASSHGTDGYTF.

This chain joins TRBV7-8 and TRBJ1-1, with D hard to call. This CDR3 comprises 13 residues. The V and J ends lost 1 base and 6 bases respectively, with 9 bases between them. Per the germline V gene, CDR1 is SGHVS and CDR2 is FQNEAQ. The CDR3 sequence is CASSLDLGAEAFF. CDR3 nucleotide sequence: TGTGCCAGCAGCTTAGATTTAGGTGCTGAAGCTTTCTTT.

This clone was found a few times. The V gene is TRBV7-2, the J gene TRBJ1-2; 10 positions agree with TRBD1. Germline V CDR1 and CDR2: SGHTA, FQGNSA. Trimming removed 4 bases from V and 9 bases from J; junction bases left unmatched: 2. This CDR3 contains 12 residues. The DNA of the CDR3 is TGTGCCAGCAGCTGGACAGGGGGGAGCTACACCTTC. This encodes CASSWTGGSYTF.

The J gene is TRBJ2-7, the V gene TRBV7-2; D is undetermined. CDR3 length equals 15 residues. The V end lost 1 base, the J end lost 7 bases, and 17 bases lay between the germline ends. CDR1 and CDR2 from the germline V gene are SGHTA and FQGNSA. The CDR3 sequence is CASSLGTSPGEEQYF. The CDR3 DNA reads TGTGCCAGCAGCTTAGGGACCTCCCCTGGTGAAGAGCAGTACTTC.

The chain combines TRBV29-1 with TRBJ1-1; D not certain. The CDR3 extends over 12 amino acids. Trimming took off 6 bases at V and 6 bases at J, with 14 bases between the two ends. Germline V gene lookup returns CDR1 SQVTM and CDR2 ANQGSEA. The CDR3 DNA sequence: TGCAGCGTGCTTATGGGGAATGCTGAAGCTTTCTTT. It specifies CSVLMGNAEAFF.

The chain employs TRBV7-9 and TRBJ2-2; D gene unclear. V was pared by 1 base and J by 1 base, with 4 bases between. The CDR3 covers 14 residues. The germline gives CDR1 SEHNR, CDR2 FQNEAQ (reference sequence). The CDR3: CASSLGGNTGELFF. The CDR3 DNA is TGTGCCAGCAGCTTAGGCGGGAACACCGGGGAGCTGTTTTTT.

The gene calls are TRBV7-9 and TRBJ1-2; TRBD1 is a possible D gene (6 bases). CDR3 length: 13 residues. The V and J ends lost 3 bases and 8 bases respectively, with 13 bases between them. In germline, CDR1 is SEHNR, CDR2 FQNEAQ (reference sequence). CDR3 sequence (DNA): TGTGCCAGCAGCTTGTACAGGGATGCGGGCTACACCTTC. The encoded protein is CASSLYRDAGYTF.

This clone was detected a few times. The rearrangement uses TRBV13 and TRBJ2-5, with D uncertain. Germline V lookup: CDR1 PRHDT, CDR2 FYEKMQ (reference sequence). This CDR3 comprises 11 residues. V lost 2 bases and J lost 5, with 3 bases in between. This CDR3 is CASSLMETQYF. In DNA form, the CDR3 reads TGTGCCAGCAGCTTAATGGAGACCCAGTACTTC.

The chain employs TRBV5-8 and TRBJ1-5; TRBD1 is a possible D gene (5 bases). V lost 0 bases and J lost 0, with 13 bases in between. CDR1 and CDR2 from the germline V gene are SGHTS and YDEGEE. The CDR3 length is 17 residues. CDR3 loop: CASSLGDAGASNQPQHF. The CDR3 nucleotides read TGTGCCAGCAGCTTGGGAGACGCCGGGGCTAGCAATCAGCCCCAGCATTTT.

J is TRBJ1-1 and V is TRBV29-1, with 7 bases that match TRBD1. V dropped 6 bases and J dropped 5; count of bases not matched to a gene: 6. The CDR3 is 12 residues long. Germline CDR1 reads SQVTM; CDR2 reads ANQGSEA. The CDR3 nucleotides read TGCAGCGTCCGACAGGGTGGGACTGAAGCTTTCTTT. It codes for CSVRQGGTEAFF.